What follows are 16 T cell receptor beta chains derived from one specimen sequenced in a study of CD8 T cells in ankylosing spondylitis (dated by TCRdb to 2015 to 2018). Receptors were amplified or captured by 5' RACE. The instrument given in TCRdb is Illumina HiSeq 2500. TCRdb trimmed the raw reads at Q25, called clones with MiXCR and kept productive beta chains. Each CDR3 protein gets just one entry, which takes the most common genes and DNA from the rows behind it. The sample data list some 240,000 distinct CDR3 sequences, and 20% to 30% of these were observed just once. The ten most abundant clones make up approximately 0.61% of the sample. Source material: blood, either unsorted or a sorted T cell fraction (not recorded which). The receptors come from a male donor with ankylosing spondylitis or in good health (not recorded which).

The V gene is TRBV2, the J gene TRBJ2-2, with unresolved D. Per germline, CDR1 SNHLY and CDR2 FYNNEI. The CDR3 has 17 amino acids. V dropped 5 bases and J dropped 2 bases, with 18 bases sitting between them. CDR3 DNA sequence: TGTGCCAGCAGTCTCGTCAGCGCCAAGAGTAACACCGGGGAGCTGTTTTTT. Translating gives CASSLVSAKSNTGELFF.

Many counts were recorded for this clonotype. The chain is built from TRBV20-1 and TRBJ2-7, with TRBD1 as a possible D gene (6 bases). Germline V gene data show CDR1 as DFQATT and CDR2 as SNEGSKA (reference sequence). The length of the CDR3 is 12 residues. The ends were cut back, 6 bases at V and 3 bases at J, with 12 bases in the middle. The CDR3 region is CSAWGRNYEQYF. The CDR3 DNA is TGCAGTGCCTGGGGGCGGAACTACGAGCAGTACTTC.

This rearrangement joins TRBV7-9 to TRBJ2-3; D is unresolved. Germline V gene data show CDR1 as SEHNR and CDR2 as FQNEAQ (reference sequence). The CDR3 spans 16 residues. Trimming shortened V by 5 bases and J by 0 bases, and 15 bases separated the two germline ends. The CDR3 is CASSRTQRTSTDTQYF. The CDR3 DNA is TGTGCCAGCAGCCGGACCCAGAGAACTAGCACAGATACGCAGTATTTT. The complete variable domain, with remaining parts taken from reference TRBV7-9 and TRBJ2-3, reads DTGVSQNPRHKITKRGQNVTFRCDPISEHNRLYWYRQTLGQGPEFLTYFQNEAQLEKSRLLSDRFSAERPKGSFSTLEIQRTEQGDSAMYLCASSRTQRTSTDTQYFGPGTRLTVL.

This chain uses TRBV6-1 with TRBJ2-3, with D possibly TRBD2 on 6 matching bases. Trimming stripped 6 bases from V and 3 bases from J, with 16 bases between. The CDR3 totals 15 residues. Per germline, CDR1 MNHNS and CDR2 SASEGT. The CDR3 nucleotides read TGTGCCAGCAGCCTGATGCCGGGGGATACAGATACGCAGTATTTT. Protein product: CASSLMPGDTDTQYF.

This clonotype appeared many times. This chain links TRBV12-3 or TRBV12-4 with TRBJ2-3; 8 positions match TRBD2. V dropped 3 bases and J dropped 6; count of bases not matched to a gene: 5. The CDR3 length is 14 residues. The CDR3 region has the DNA TGTGCCAGCAGTTTTGATGGCGGGGGGGATACGCAGTATTTT. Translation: CASSFDGGGDTQYF.

CDR3 bases: TGTGCCAGCACTTCCTCTCCCGGGGTACGAGGCTACACCTTC. Translation gives CASTSSPGVRGYTF. V is TRBV6-5 and J is TRBJ1-2; D is unresolved. This CDR3 region has 14 residues. CDR1 and CDR2 (germline): MNHEY, SVGAGI. The V gene lost 7 bases and the J gene lost 8 bases, with 20 bases spanning the gap.

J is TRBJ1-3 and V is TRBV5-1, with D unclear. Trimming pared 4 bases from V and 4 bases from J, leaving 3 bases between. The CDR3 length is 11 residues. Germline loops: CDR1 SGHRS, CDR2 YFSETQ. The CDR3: CASSRGNTIYF. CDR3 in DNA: TGCGCCAGCAGCCGAGGAAACACCATATATTTT.

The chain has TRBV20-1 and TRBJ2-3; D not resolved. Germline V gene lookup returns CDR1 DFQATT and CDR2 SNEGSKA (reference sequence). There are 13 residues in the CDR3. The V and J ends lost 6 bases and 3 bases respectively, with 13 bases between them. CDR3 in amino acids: CSAGIGGTDTQYF. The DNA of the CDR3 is TGCAGTGCGGGGATAGGTGGGACAGATACGCAGTATTTT.

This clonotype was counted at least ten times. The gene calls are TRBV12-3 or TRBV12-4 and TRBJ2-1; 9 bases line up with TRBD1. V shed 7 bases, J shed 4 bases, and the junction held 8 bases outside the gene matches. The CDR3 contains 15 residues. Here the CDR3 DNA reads TGTGCCAGCACCCTGACCGGGACAGGGTACAATGAGCAGTTCTTC. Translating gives CASTLTGTGYNEQFF.

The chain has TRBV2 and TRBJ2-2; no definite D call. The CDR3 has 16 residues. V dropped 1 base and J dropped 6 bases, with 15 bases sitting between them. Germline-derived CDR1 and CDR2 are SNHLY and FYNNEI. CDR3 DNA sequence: TGTGCCAGCAGTGAAGATGCCCGCCGAGTCCCCGGGGAGCTGTTTTTT. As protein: CASSEDARRVPGELFF.

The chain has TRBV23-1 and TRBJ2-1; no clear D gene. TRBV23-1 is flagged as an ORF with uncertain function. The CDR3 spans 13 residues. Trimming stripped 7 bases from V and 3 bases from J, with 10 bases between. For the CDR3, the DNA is TGCGCCAGCATTGGTCAGCTCTACAATGAGCAGTTCTTC. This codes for CASIGQLYNEQFF.

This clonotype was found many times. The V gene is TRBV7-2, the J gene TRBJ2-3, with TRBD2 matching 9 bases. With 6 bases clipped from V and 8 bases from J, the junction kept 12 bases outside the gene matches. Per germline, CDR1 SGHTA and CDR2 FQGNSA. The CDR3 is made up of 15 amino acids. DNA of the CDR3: TGTGCCAGCAGACCCCCGGGACTAGCCCTAGCTACGCAGTATTTT. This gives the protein CASRPPGLALATQYF. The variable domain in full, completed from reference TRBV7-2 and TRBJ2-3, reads GAGVSQSPSNKVTEKGKDVELRCDPISGHTALYWYRQSLGQGLEFLIYFQGNSAPDKSGLPSDRFSAERTGGSVSTLTIQRTQQEDSAVYLCASRPPGLALATQYFGPGTRLTVL.

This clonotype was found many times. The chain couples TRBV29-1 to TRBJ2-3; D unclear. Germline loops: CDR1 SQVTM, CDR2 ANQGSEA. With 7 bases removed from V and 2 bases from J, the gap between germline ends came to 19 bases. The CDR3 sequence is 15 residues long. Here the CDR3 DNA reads TGCAGCGCGTGGAGTCGATGGCCCTACACAGATACGCAGTATTTT. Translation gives CSAWSRWPYTDTQYF.

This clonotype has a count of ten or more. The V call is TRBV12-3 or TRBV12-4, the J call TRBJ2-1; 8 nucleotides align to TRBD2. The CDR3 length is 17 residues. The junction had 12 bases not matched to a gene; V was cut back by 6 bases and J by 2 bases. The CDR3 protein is CASRPPRGAVAYNEQFF. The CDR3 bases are TGTGCCAGCAGACCTCCGCGGGGGGCAGTAGCCTACAATGAGCAGTTCTTC.

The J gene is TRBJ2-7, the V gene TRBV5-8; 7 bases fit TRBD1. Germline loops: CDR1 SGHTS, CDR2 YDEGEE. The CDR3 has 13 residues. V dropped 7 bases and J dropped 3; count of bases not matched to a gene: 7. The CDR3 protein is CASGPGQLYEQYF. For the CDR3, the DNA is TGTGCCAGCGGCCCGGGACAGCTCTACGAGCAGTACTTC.

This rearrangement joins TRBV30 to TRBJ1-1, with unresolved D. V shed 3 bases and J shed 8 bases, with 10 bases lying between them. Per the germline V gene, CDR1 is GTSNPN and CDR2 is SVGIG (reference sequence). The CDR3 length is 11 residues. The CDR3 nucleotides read TGTGCCTGGAGCTTGGCCGGGGAAGCTTTCTTT. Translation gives CAWSLAGEAFF.